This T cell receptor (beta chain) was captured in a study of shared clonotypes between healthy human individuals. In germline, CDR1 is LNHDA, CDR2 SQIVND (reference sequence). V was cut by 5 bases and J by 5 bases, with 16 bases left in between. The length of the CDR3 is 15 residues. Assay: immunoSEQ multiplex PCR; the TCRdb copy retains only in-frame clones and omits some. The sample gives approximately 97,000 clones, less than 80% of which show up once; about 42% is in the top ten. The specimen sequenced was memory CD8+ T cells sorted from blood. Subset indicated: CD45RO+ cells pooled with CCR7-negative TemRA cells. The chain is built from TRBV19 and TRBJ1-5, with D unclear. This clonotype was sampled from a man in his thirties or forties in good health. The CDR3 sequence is CASSPGQAPYQPQHF. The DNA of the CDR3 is TGTGCCAGTAGTCCCGGGCAGGCCCCCTATCAGCCCCAGCATTTT.